Listed below are T cell receptor beta chains from one sample, sequenced in a study of response to subunit inactivated influenza vaccine. TCRdb reanalysed the RT-PCR reads using MiXCR and keeps one entry per CDR3 protein. The sample has some 550,000 distinct CDR3 sequences, 20% to 25% seen once. Another study also made use of these data, one on T cells expressing NK-cell markers.

This material consisted of CD4+ T cells sorted from PBMCs, taken 11 to 12 days after vaccination. These receptor sequences come from a man in his forties or fifties who received an inactivated influenza vaccine. Each CDR3 is given with its conserved first and last residue. D genes are given only for firm matches. Clone size is given for some rows only: seen once, a few or many times, or a class if the clone is expanded.

d_gene | abundance | j_gene | v_gene | CDR3nt | CDR3aa
. | few | TRBJ2-1 | TRBV14 | TGTGCCAGCAGCCAATTTGGGGCGTACAATGAGCAGTTCTTC | CASSQFGAYNEQFF
. | once | TRBJ2-7 | TRBV3-1 | TGTGCCAGCAGCCATGGCCTAAGGCGGGTCGTAGGCCACGAGCAGTACTTC | CASSHGLRRVVGHEQYF
. | . | TRBJ2-3 | TRBV20-1 | TGCAGTGCTAGAGCGCAATCGAGGACAGATACGCAGTATTTT | CSARAQSRTDTQYF
. | . | TRBJ2-4 | TRBV10-3 | TGTGCCATCAGTGAGCAGGGCGCTCTAGCGAGTGGTGTCAAAAACATTCAGTACTTC | CAISEQGALASGVKNIQYF
TRBD1 | . | TRBJ2-6 | TRBV5-1 | TGCGCCAGCACCTGGGGACAGGGCGCCGGGGCCAACGTCCTGACTTTC | CASTWGQGAGANVLTF
TRBD2 | many | TRBJ2-1 | TRBV12-3/TRBV12-4 | TGTGCCAGCAGTATAGCGGGGGGGTTAAGAAATGAGCAGTTCTTC | CASSIAGGLRNEQFF
TRBD2 | few | TRBJ2-1 | TRBV4-3 | TGCGCCAGCAGCCAAGGCCTAGCGGGTTTCAATGAGCAGTTCTTC | CASSQGLAGFNEQFF
. | . | TRBJ2-6 | TRBV3-1 | TGTGCCAGCAGCGTTTCGTCTTCTGGGGCCAACGTCCTGACTTTC | CASSVSSSGANVLTF
. | . | TRBJ2-7 | TRBV12-3/TRBV12-4 | TGTGCCAGCAGTTGGCGGCGGCGGGCCTACGAGCAGTACTTC | CASSWRRRAYEQYF
TRBD1 | . | TRBJ2-1 | TRBV11-1 | TGTGCCAGCAGCTTAACTCACGGACAGGTGGATGAGCAGTTCTTC | CASSLTHGQVDEQFF
. | . | TRBJ1-2 | TRBV7-8 | TGTGCCAGCAGCCTTACCCTTAGGGGCATCACAGGCTACACCTTC | CASSLTLRGITGYTF
. | few | TRBJ1-1 | TRBV7-9 | TGTGCCAGCAGCTTACAAGTCTTGAACACTGAAGCTTTCTTT | CASSLQVLNTEAFF
TRBD1 | . | TRBJ1-4 | TRBV20-1 | TGCAGTGCTCCACGGACAGGGAAGGGTTTAGGAGCTAATGAAAAACTGTTTTTT | CSAPRTGKGLGANEKLFF
. | many | TRBJ2-3 | TRBV7-9 | TGTGCCAGCAGCTTAGCGAACGGAGGTACAGATACGCAGTATTTT | CASSLANGGTDTQYF
. | . | TRBJ2-3 | TRBV7-3 | TGTGCCAGCAGCTTTGCCGGCGGGGTCACAGATACGCAGTATTTT | CASSFAGGVTDTQYF
TRBD1 | many | TRBJ2-6 | TRBV13 | TGTGCCAGCAGGGAAACAGGGGTCGGGGCCAACGTCCTGACTTTC | CASRETGVGANVLTF
. | few | TRBJ2-7 | TRBV20-1 | TGCAGTGCTACCCGACAGACCTCCGGCGAGCAGTACTTC | CSATRQTSGEQYF
. | . | TRBJ1-3 | TRBV19 | TGTGCCACGTCGACCAGTCGCATCTCTGGAAACACCATATATTTT | CATSTSRISGNTIYF
. | . | TRBJ1-1 | TRBV19 | TGTGCCAGTGCGAACCCGGACGTGAACACTGAAGCTTTCTTT | CASANPDVNTEAFF
TRBD1 | once | TRBJ2-2 | TRBV18 | TGTGCCAGCTCACCTAGGGGACAGAAAAACACCGGGGAGCTGTTTTTT | CASSPRGQKNTGELFF
. | few | TRBJ2-3 | TRBV4-3 | TGCGCCAGCAGCCACGGATCGGGGGGCACTAGAAGCCCAGATACGCAGTATTTT | CASSHGSGGTRSPDTQYF
TRBD1 | . | TRBJ2-7 | TRBV12-3/TRBV12-4 | TGTGCCAGCAGTCGGGACAGGGGAACTTTCTACGAGCAGTACTTC | CASSRDRGTFYEQYF
TRBD2 | few | TRBJ2-3 | TRBV2 | TGTGCCAGCAGAAGACTAGCGGGCACAGATACGCAGTATTTT | CASRRLAGTDTQYF
TRBD2 | . | TRBJ2-1 | TRBV3-1 | TGTGCCAGCAGCCAGGGCTCACTAGCGGGAGTACACAATGAGCAGTTCTTC | CASSQGSLAGVHNEQFF
. | . | TRBJ2-5 | TRBV29-1 | TGCAGCGTTGGTTACGTAAGAGACGGGGAGACCCAGTACTTC | CSVGYVRDGETQYF
TRBD1 | . | TRBJ1-2 | TRBV11-3 | TGTGCCAGCAGCTCGGGGCGACAGGGGGGGGTTTTTGGCTACACCTTC | CASSSGRQGGVFGYTF
. | few | TRBJ2-2 | TRBV11-2 | TGTGCCAGCAGCACCATTAACACCGGGGAGCTGTTTTTT | CASSTINTGELFF
. | . | TRBJ1-1 | TRBV20-1 | TGCAGTGCTACGCCGGACACGGGCACTGAAGCTTTCTTT | CSATPDTGTEAFF
TRBD2 | few | TRBJ2-7 | TRBV20-1 | TGCAGTGCTAGTGGGTGGTTGACGGTTAGCGGGAGTTCCTACGAGCAGTACTTC | CSASGWLTVSGSSYEQYF
. | . | TRBJ1-2 | TRBV19 | TGTGCCAGTAGTATAGTCGGCTATGGCTACACCTTC | CASSIVGYGYTF
. | few | TRBJ2-3 | TRBV10-3 | TGTGCCATCAGTCCCGACCCCAGAGTTTTCACAGATACGCAGTATTTT | CAISPDPRVFTDTQYF
TRBD2 | . | TRBJ2-3 | TRBV5-1 | TGCGCCAGCGGGGGACTAGCGGGGGTAGCAGATACGCAGTATTTT | CASGGLAGVADTQYF
. | . | TRBJ1-6 | TRBV19 | TGTGCCAGTAGTATGAGTAGGCGGAGTTCACCCCTCCACTTT | CASSMSRRSSPLHF
TRBD2 | . | TRBJ2-1 | TRBV5-1 | TGCGCCAGCAGCCCATTAGCGGGAGGAAACCACTACAATGAGCAGTTCTTC | CASSPLAGGNHYNEQFF
. | few | TRBJ2-4 | TRBV7-2 | TGTGCCAGCAGCTTAGAGGCAGTGGCAAACATTCAGTACTTC | CASSLEAVANIQYF
. | once | TRBJ2-5 | TRBV30 | TGTGCCTGGAGACCGAGGGCCGGGGTTGGCCAGTACTTC | CAWRPRAGVGQYF
. | . | TRBJ1-5 | TRBV19 | TGTGCCAGTACTACGACAGGTTCCGGGAATCAGCCCCAGCATTTT | CASTTTGSGNQPQHF
TRBD1 | few | TRBJ2-7 | TRBV12-3/TRBV12-4 | TGTGCCAGCAGTCCACGACAGGGGGCTGGGCAGTACTTC | CASSPRQGAGQYF
. | . | TRBJ2-3 | TRBV5-5 | TGTGCCAGCAACTTAGCCCCCAGCACAGATACGCAGTATTTT | CASNLAPSTDTQYF
TRBD2 | . | TRBJ2-7 | TRBV28 | TGTGCCAGCAGTTTACCGGGAGGGCCTTTCGAGCAGTACTTC | CASSLPGGPFEQYF